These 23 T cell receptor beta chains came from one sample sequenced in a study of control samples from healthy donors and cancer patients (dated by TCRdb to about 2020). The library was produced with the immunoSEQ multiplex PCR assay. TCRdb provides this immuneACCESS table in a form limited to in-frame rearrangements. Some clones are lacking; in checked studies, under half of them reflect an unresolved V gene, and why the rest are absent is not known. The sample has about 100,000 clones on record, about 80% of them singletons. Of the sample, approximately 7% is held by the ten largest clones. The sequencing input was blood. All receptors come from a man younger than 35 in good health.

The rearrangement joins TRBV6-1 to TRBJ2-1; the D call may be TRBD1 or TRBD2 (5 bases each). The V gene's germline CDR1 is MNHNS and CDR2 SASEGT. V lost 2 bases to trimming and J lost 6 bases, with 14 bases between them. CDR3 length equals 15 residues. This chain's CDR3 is CASSEPPGTLNEQFF. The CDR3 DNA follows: TGTGCCAGCAGTGAACCCCCCGGGACGCTCAATGAGCAGTTCTTC.

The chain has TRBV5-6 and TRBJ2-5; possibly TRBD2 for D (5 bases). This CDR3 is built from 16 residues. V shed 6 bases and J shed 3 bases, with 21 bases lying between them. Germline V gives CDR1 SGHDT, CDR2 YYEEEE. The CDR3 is CASTGLGLAPKETQYF. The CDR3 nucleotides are TGTGCCAGCACGGGCCTTGGACTGGCACCTAAAGAGACCCAGTACTTC. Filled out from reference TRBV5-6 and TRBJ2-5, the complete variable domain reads DAGVTQSPTHLIKTRGQQVTLRCSPKSGHDTVSWYQQALGQGPQFIFQYYEEEERQRGNFPDRFSGHQFPNYSSELNVNALLLGDSALYLCASTGLGLAPKETQYFGPGTRLLVL.

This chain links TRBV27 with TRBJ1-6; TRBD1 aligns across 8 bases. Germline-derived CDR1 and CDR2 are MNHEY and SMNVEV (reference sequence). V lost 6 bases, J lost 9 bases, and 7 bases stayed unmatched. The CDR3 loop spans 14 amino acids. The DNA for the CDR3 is TGTGCCAGCAGACGCGGCCAGGGGGCTTCACCCCTCCACTTT. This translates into CASRRGQGASPLHF.

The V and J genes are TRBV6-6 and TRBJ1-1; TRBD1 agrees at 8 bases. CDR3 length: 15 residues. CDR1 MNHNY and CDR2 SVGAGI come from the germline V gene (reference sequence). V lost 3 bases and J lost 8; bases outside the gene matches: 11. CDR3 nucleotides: TGTGCCAGCAGTTATTCTCCAGGGGGCCCTCTAGAAGCTTTCTTT. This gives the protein CASSYSPGGPLEAFF.

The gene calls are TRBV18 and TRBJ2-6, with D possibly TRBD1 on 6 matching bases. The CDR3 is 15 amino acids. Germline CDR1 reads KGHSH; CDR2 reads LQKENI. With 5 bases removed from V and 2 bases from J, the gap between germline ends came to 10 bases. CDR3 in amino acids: CASSVQGTGANVLTF. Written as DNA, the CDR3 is TGTGCCAGCTCAGTACAGGGAACTGGGGCCAACGTCCTGACTTTC.

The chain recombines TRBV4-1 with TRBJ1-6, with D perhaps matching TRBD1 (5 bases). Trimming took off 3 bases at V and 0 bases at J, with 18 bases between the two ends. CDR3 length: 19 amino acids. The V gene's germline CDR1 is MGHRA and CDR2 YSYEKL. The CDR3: CASSHHRDGRSSYNSPLHF. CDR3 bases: TGCGCCAGCAGCCATCACCGGGACGGCCGTAGCTCCTATAATTCACCCCTCCACTTT.

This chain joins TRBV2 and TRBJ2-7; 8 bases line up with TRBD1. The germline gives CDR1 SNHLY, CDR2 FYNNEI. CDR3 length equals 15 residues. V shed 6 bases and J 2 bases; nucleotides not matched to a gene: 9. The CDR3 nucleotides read TGTGCCAGCAGAGGACAGGGAATGGGAACCTACGAGCAGTACGTC. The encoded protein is CASRGQGMGTYEQYV.

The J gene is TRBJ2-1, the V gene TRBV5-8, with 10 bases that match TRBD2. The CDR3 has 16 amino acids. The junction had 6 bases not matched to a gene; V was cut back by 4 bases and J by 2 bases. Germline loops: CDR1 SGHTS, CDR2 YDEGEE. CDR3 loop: CASSPVAGGPYNEQFF. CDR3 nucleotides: TGTGCCAGCAGCCCCGTAGCGGGGGGCCCCTACAATGAGCAGTTCTTC. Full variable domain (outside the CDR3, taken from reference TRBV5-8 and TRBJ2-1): EAGVTQSPTHLIKTRGQQATLRCSPISGHTSVYWYQQALGLGLQFLLWYDEGEERNRGNFPPRFSGRQFPNYSSELNVNALELEDSALYLCASSPVAGGPYNEQFFGPGTRLTVL.

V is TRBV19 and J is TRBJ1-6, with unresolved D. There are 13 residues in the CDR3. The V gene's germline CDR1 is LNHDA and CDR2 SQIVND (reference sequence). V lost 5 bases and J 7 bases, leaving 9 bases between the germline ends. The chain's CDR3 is CASSPGWNSPLHF. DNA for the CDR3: TGTGCCAGTAGTCCAGGTTGGAATTCACCCCTCCACTTT.

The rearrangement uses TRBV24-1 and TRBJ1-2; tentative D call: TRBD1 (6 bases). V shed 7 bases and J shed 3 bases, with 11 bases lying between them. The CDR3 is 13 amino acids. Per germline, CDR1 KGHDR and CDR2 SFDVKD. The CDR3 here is CATRPAGDYGYTF. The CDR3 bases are TGTGCCACCAGGCCGGCAGGGGACTATGGCTACACCTTC.

CDR3 DNA sequence: TGTGCCAGCAGCTTAGGGATGAGGGACGAGCAGTACGTC. Its translation is CASSLGMRDEQYV. The chain employs TRBV7-8 and TRBJ2-7, with D perhaps TRBD2 (5 bases). The germline CDR1 and CDR2 sequences are SGHVS and FQNEAQ. V was clipped by 1 base and J by 5 bases, with 9 bases between them. This CDR3 region has 13 residues.

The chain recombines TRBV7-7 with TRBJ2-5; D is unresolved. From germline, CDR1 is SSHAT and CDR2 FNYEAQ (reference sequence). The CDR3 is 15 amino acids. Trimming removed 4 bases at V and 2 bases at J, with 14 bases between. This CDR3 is CASSSGAARQETQYF. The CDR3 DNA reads TGTGCCAGCAGCTCGGGCGCGGCGAGGCAAGAGACCCAGTACTTC.

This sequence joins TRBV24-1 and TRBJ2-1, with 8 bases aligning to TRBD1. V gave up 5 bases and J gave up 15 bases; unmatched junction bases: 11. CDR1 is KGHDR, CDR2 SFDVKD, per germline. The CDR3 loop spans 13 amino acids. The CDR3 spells CATSVGQARGGFF. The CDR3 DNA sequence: TGTGCCACCAGTGTGGGACAGGCCAGAGGTGGGTTCTTC.

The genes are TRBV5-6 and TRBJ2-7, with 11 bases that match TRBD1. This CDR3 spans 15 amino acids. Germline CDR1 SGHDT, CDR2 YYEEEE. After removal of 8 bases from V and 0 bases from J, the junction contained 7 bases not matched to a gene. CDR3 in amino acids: CASQYGTGGSYEQYF. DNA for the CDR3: TGTGCCAGTCAATACGGGACAGGGGGCTCCTACGAGCAGTACTTC.

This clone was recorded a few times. The CDR3 is CASSLAPGARQLSNYGYTF. In DNA, the CDR3 is TGTGCCAGCAGCTTAGCGCCGGGAGCCAGACAGCTTTCTAACTATGGCTACACCTTC. The chain carries TRBV7-2 and TRBJ1-2, with D tentatively TRBD1 (5 bases). The CDR3 spans 19 residues. Germline-derived CDR1 and CDR2 are SGHTA and FQGNSA. Between the trimmed V and J ends, which lost 0 bases and 0 bases, there was a span of 20 bases.

The DNA of the CDR3 is TGTGCCAGCAGCTCAATTACTAGCGGGGGGGCTAAAACAGATACGCAGTATTTT. This gives the protein CASSSITSGGAKTDTQYF. The chain links TRBV7-2 to TRBJ2-3; 13 positions match TRBD2. The germline V gene has CDR1 SGHTA and CDR2 FQGNSA. V trimming: 4 bases; J trimming: 3 bases; junction bases outside the gene matches: 10. This CDR3 contains 18 residues.

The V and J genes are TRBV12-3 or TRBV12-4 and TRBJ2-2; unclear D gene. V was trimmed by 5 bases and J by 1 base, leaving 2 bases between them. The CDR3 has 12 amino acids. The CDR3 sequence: CASSRNTGELFF. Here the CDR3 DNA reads TGTGCCAGCAGTCGGAACACCGGGGAGCTGTTTTTT.

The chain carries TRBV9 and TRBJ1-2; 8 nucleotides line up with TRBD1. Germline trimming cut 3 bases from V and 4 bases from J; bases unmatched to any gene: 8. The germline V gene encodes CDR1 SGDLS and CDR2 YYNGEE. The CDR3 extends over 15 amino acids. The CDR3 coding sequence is TGTGCCAGCAGCGCCCGCGTGGGACAGGTCTATGGCTACACCTTC. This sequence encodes CASSARVGQVYGYTF.

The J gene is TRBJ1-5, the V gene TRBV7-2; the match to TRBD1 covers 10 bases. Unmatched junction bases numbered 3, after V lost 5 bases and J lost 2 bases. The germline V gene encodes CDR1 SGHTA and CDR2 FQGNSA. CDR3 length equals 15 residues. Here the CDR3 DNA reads TGTGCCAGCAGCAAGGACAGGGGGGGCAATCAGCCCCAGCATTTT. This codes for CASSKDRGGNQPQHF.

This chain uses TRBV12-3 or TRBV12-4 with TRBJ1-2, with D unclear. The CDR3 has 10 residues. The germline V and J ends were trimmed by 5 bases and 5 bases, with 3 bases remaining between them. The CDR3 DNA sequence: TGTGCCAGCAGTGGATATGGCTACACCTTC. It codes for CASSGYGYTF.

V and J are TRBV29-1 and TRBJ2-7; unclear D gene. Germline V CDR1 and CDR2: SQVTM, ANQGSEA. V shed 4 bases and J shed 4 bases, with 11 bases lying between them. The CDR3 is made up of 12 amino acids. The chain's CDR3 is CSVALTGYEQYF. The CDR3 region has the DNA TGCAGCGTTGCCTTGACGGGTTACGAGCAGTACTTC.

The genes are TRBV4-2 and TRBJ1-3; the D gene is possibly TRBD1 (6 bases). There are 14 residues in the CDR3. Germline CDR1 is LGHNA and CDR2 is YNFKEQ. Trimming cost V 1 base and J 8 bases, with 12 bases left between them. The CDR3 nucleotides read TGTGCCAGCAGCCAAGTCAAGGAGGGGGACACCATATATTTT. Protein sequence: CASSQVKEGDTIYF.

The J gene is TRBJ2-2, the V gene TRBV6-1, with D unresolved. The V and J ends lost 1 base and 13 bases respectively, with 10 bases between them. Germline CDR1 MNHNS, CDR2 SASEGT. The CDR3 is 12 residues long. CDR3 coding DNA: TGTGCCAGCAGTGAAGTCGTACTGGGGCTGTTTTTT. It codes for CASSEVVLGLFF.